This T cell receptor (beta chain) was identified in a study of a mutant IDH1 vaccine in newly diagnosed glioma. Turning to the study itself: Patients began vaccination 4-6 weeks after radiotherapy alone, or with temozolomide cycles. The treated group averaged about 44 years old and was around 62% male, around 38% female.

Study conclusions and caveats: It seemed that pseudoprogression was not linked to changes in the top peripheral T cell clonotypes.

As for time point: week 47, end of study. The study gave 300 ug of mutant IDH1 20-mer peptide per vaccine dose, with topical imiquimod. Using immunoSEQ multiplex PCR, the repertoire was profiled, and TCRdb retains in-frame clones only, with some absent. Among more than 30,000 clones listed, around 81% were seen once. The CDR3 loop spans 14 amino acids. Germline V CDR1 and CDR2: GTSNPN, SVGIG (reference sequence). V lost 0 bases and J 7 bases, leaving 13 bases between the germline ends. In regard to this clone: Its target is unknown.

Sequenced material: PBMCs, taken from a glioma patient whose treatment included an IDH1 peptide vaccine. The V and J genes are TRBV30 and TRBJ2-1, with a weak D call TRBD1 (5 bases). This TCR was recovered from a man aged 25 to 40 with glioma. CDR3 bases: TGTGCCTGGAGTGTAGGGGCAGTCCTTAATGAGCAGTTCTTC. It translates to CAWSVGAVLNEQFF.